The clone carrying this T cell receptor beta chain has more than one count but fewer than ten. The antigen is undetermined. The sample comes from a study of OX40 agonist ivuxolimab in advanced cancers. Looking at the study overall: Prior anti-PD-1, anti-PD-L1 or anti-CTLA-4 therapy was allowed; 40% to 50% had some.

The V and J ends lost 0 bases and 6 bases, in that order; junction bases with no gene match: 2. Germline CDR1 is SGHRS and CDR2 is YFSETQ. The length of the CDR3 is 14 residues. The cohort excluded patients with autoimmune disease history or systemic immunosuppression. Profiled with immunoSEQ multiplex PCR; TCRdb holds only in-frame clones, not every one. The sample includes tens of thousands of clones, just over 85% seen only once; the top ten take around 2%. Findings and limits, study-wide: Relatively little clonal expansion, among the lowest observed, appeared in partial responders at 0.1-3.0 mg/kg.

The sample consisted of CD4+ or CD8+ T cells sorted from blood, taken in a trial of the OX40 agonist ivuxolimab. The rearrangement links TRBV5-1 to TRBJ2-2, with 7 bases lining up with TRBD2. This sequence originates from an adult with an advanced solid tumor such as melanoma, head and neck, liver or kidney cancer. The CDR3 loop is CASSLGLASGELFF. CDR3 DNA sequence: TGCGCCAGCAGCTTGGGACTAGCTTCCGGGGAGCTGTTTTTT.